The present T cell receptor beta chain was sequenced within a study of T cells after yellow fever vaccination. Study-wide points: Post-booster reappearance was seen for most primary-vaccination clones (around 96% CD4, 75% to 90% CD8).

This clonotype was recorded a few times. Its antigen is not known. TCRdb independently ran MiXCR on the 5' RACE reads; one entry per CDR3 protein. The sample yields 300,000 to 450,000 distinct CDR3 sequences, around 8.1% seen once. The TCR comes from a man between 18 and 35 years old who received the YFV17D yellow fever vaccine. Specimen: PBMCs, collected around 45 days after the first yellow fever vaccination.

DNA for the CDR3: TGTGCCATCAGTGCAACTAGCGCCCAAGAGACCCAGTACTTC. Translated: CAISATSAQETQYF. The chain uses TRBV10-3 and TRBJ2-5; 7 bases align to TRBD2. V lost 4 bases, J lost 1 base, and 3 bases stayed unmatched. The CDR3 is 14 amino acids. Germline CDR1 reads ENHRY; CDR2 reads SYGVKD.